What follows are 28 T cell receptor beta chains derived from one specimen sequenced in a study of blood T cell repertoires in COVID-19. The assay was immunoSEQ multiplex PCR, and TCRdb's table has in-frame clones only and misses some. The sample holds about 75,000 clones, roughly 91% seen once. The sample comprised peripheral blood. All receptors derive from a human donor in a cohort sampled during active COVID-19.

The CDR3 loop reads CAWSPSANYGYTF. The CDR3 nucleotides read TGTGCCTGGAGTCCATCTGCGAACTATGGCTACACCTTC. V and J are TRBV30 and TRBJ1-2; D remains ambiguous. The CDR3 runs 13 residues. The germline CDR1 and CDR2 sequences are GTSNPN and SVGIG (reference sequence). V was trimmed by 2 bases and J by 2 bases, leaving 9 bases between them.

The genes are TRBV5-6 and TRBJ1-2; 7 nucleotides match TRBD1. V was clipped by 0 bases and J by 5 bases; unmatched bases: 4. The V gene's germline CDR1 is SGHDT and CDR2 YYEEEE. CDR3 size: 14 residues. CDR3 residues: CASSLAGTAYGYTF. The CDR3 DNA is TGTGCCAGCAGCTTGGCCGGGACAGCTTATGGCTACACCTTC.

The chain carries TRBV7-2 and TRBJ1-5; D gene uncertain. This CDR3 has 14 amino acids. Trimming left V 5 bases short and J 7 bases short, with 15 bases between. Germline assignment: CDR1 SGHTA and CDR2 FQGNSA. The CDR3 nucleotides are TGTGCCAGCAGCCCGGACTCCCCTGTCCAGCCCCAGCATTTT. Translating gives CASSPDSPVQPQHF.

The chain carries TRBV5-1 and TRBJ2-1; possible D gene TRBD2, 6 bases. Germline V CDR1 and CDR2: SGHRS, YFSETQ. CDR3 length equals 17 residues. V was clipped by 0 bases and J by 1 base, with 14 bases between them. The CDR3 loop reads CASSLDGGSVSYNEQFF. The CDR3 coding sequence is TGCGCCAGCAGCTTGGACGGAGGGTCAGTTTCCTACAATGAGCAGTTCTTC.

J is TRBJ2-3 and V is TRBV7-2; D perhaps matches TRBD2 (5 bases). Germline V lookup: CDR1 SGHTA, CDR2 FQGNSA. This CDR3 has 15 amino acids. The V end was cut by 1 base, the J end by 0 bases, with 8 bases between. The CDR3, as DNA: TGTGCCAGCAGCTTAGGAGGGATTAGCACAGATACGCAGTATTTT. It is translated as CASSLGGISTDTQYF.

The chain employs TRBV3-1 (or the pseudogene TRBV3-2) and TRBJ2-3; TRBD2 matches 7 bases. The CDR3 spans 16 residues. V trimming: 2 bases; J trimming: 4 bases; junction bases outside the gene matches: 9. Germline lookup yields CDR1 LGHDT and CDR2 YNNKEL (reference sequence). CDR3 nucleotide sequence: TGTGCCAGCAGCCAAAGCGCGACTAGCTCCTCAGATACGCAGTATTTT. Translation gives CASSQSATSSSDTQYF.

This rearrangement joins TRBV6-5 to TRBJ2-1; 7 bases fit TRBD1. The V segment lost 4 bases and the J segment 6 bases; nucleotides outside the gene matches: 6. The CDR3 runs to 14 residues. CDR1 and CDR2 from the germline V gene are MNHEY and SVGAGI. DNA for the CDR3: TGTGCCAGCAGTTCATTAGGGGGCCTCAATGAGCAGTTCTTC. This gives the protein CASSSLGGLNEQFF.

The chain recombines TRBV5-5 with TRBJ2-5; 10 bases map to TRBD1. CDR3 length equals 14 residues. The germline CDR1 and CDR2 sequences are SGHKS and YYEKEE (reference sequence). The trim removed 4 bases at V and 3 bases at J, leaving 3 bases unmatched. CDR3 sequence: CASSLGTGEETQYF. The CDR3 nucleotides are TGTGCCAGCAGCCTGGGGACAGGGGAAGAGACCCAGTACTTC.

The J gene is TRBJ2-5, the V gene TRBV7-2, with no clear D. CDR3 length equals 12 residues. Germline CDR1 is SGHTA and CDR2 is FQGNSA. V shed 4 bases and J shed 8 bases, with 11 bases lying between them. This CDR3 is CASSSGLDTQYF. CDR3 DNA sequence: TGTGCCAGCAGCTCCGGTTTAGATACCCAGTACTTC.

The chain employs TRBV27 and TRBJ1-1; D call uncertain. Germline CDR1 reads MNHEY; CDR2 reads SMNVEV (reference sequence). The CDR3 runs to 13 residues. V lost 6 bases and J 9 bases, leaving 17 bases between the germline ends. The CDR3 DNA reads as TGTGCCAGCAGAAGCCAGGTGGCGATTAAAGCTTTCTTT. Its translation is CASRSQVAIKAFF.

The chain links TRBV28 to TRBJ2-1; 11 positions agree with TRBD1. This CDR3 contains 15 residues. CDR1 is MDHEN, CDR2 SYDVKM, per germline. V was clipped by 4 bases and J by 6 bases; unmatched bases: 5. The chain's CDR3 is CASSSSGTGGNEQFF. The CDR3 nucleotides read TGTGCCAGCAGTTCCTCGGGGACAGGGGGCAATGAGCAGTTCTTC.

V is TRBV12-5 and J is TRBJ2-1; 7 bases are shared with TRBD1. CDR3 length: 15 residues. CDR1 and CDR2 from the germline V gene are LGHNT and FRNRAP. The trim removed 4 bases at V and 1 base at J, leaving 4 bases unmatched. The chain's CDR3 is CASGSGTVSYNEQFF. The CDR3, as DNA: TGTGCTAGTGGTTCTGGGACAGTATCCTACAATGAGCAGTTCTTC.

The chain has TRBV19 and TRBJ2-1; weak D call: TRBD1 (6 bases). Germline-derived CDR1 and CDR2 are LNHDA and SQIVND (reference sequence). There are 16 residues in the CDR3. With 9 bases removed from V and 7 bases from J, the gap between germline ends came to 25 bases. Written as DNA, the CDR3 is TGTGCCAGCTGCCTCCGAATAGGGCAGGGGTGTAATGAGCAGTTCTTC. Translation: CASCLRIGQGCNEQFF.

The genes are TRBV5-5 and TRBJ1-1, with D perhaps matching TRBD1 (5 bases). The V end lost 4 bases, the J end lost 4 bases, and 17 bases lay between the germline ends. This CDR3 region has 15 residues. Looked up from germline, CDR1 is SGHKS and CDR2 is YYEKEE (reference sequence). CDR3 sequence: CASSIGAGGGTEAFF. The CDR3 region has the DNA TGTGCCAGCAGCATCGGGGCCGGGGGTGGCACTGAAGCTTTCTTT.

In its sample, this clone was seen once. This chain joins TRBV11-3 and TRBJ2-3, with 8 bases lining up with TRBD2. Unmatched junction bases numbered 9, after V lost 5 bases and J lost 2 bases. Germline V gives CDR1 SGHNT, CDR2 YENEEA. The CDR3 loop spans 16 amino acids. In DNA, the CDR3 is TGTGCCAGCAGCCAAACTAGCGGCTCCTCCACAGATACGCAGTATTTT. Its translation: CASSQTSGSSTDTQYF.

The chain has TRBV18 and TRBJ2-4, with TRBD2 matching 14 bases. Germline assignment: CDR1 KGHSH and CDR2 LQKENI. The CDR3 is made up of 19 amino acids. With 3 bases clipped from V and 1 base from J, the junction kept 8 bases outside the gene matches. Here the CDR3 DNA reads TGTGCCAGCTCACCGGCGACTAGCGGGAGGGCCGCGGCCAAAAACATTCAGTACTTC. Translated: CASSPATSGRAAAKNIQYF.

The chain links TRBV2 to TRBJ1-5; D is ambiguous. Germline V gene lookup returns CDR1 SNHLY and CDR2 FYNNEI. CDR3 length: 15 amino acids. V lost 6 bases and J 2 bases, leaving 14 bases between the germline ends. The CDR3 DNA follows: TGTGCCAGCAGGCGGGAGTTTGGGGGCAATCAGCCCCAGCATTTT. Translation gives CASRREFGGNQPQHF.

The V gene is TRBV27, the J gene TRBJ2-3; TRBD2 is a possible D gene (6 bases). Germline V gives CDR1 MNHEY, CDR2 SMNVEV (reference sequence). The CDR3 sequence is 16 residues long. V was cut by 7 bases and J by 2 bases, with 19 bases left in between. The CDR3 here is CASKGASAGTTDTQYF. The CDR3 DNA reads TGTGCCAGCAAAGGAGCTTCGGCGGGAACCACAGATACGCAGTATTTT.

This chain links TRBV10-3 with TRBJ2-7; D is possibly TRBD2 (6 bases). The CDR3 has 12 residues. V was shortened by 11 bases and J by 0 bases, with 11 bases between the two germline ends. Germline CDR1 ENHRY, CDR2 SYGVKD. The CDR3 reads CAGGQYSYEQYF. For the CDR3, the DNA is TGTGCCGGAGGGCAGTACTCCTACGAGCAGTACTTC.

The rearrangement uses TRBV7-2 and TRBJ1-4; 8 bases are shared with TRBD1. This CDR3 has 18 residues. Germline CDR1 SGHTA, CDR2 FQGNSA. J was trimmed by 5 bases and V by 8 bases; bases with no gene match: 19. CDR3 bases: TGTGCCAGCGGGGGGGACAGGACAGCTGACCTCCTAAATGAAAAACTGTTTTTT. Its protein is CASGGDRTADLLNEKLFF.

CDR3 loop: CASSQTGGATNEKLFF. CDR3 nucleotide sequence: TGTGCCAGCAGTCAGACAGGGGGCGCAACTAATGAAAAACTGTTTTTT. The V and J genes are TRBV9 and TRBJ1-4; 10 bases are a match to TRBD1. V lost 5 bases and J lost 0; bases outside the gene matches: 4. CDR3 length: 16 amino acids. Germline V gene lookup returns CDR1 SGDLS and CDR2 YYNGEE.

The chain uses TRBV19 and TRBJ2-7; TRBD2 matches at 11 bases. Losses at the gene ends were 6 bases for V and 2 bases for J; bases not matched to a gene: 9. This CDR3 is 16 amino acids long. Germline CDR1 reads LNHDA; CDR2 reads SQIVND (reference sequence). The DNA for the CDR3 is TGTGCCAGTAGCCTAGCGGGAGGAGGGGGCCCCTACGAGCAGTACTTC. As protein: CASSLAGGGGPYEQYF.

In DNA form, the CDR3 reads TGTGCCAGCATCCAGACAGGGTTGGCCACCGGGGAGCTGTTTTTT. Translating it yields CASIQTGLATGELFF. This rearrangement joins TRBV25-1 to TRBJ2-2; 7 bases agree with TRBD1. CDR1 is MGHDK, CDR2 SYGVNS, per germline. Trimming removed 7 bases from V and 4 bases from J; junction bases left unmatched: 9. The CDR3 has 15 amino acids. Variable domain in full (rest from reference TRBV25-1 and TRBJ2-2): EADIYQTPRYLVIGTGKKITLECSQTMGHDKMYWYQQDPGMELHLIHYSYGVNSTEKGDLSSESTVSRIRTEHFPLTLESARPSHTSQYLCASIQTGLATGELFFGEGSRLTVL.

V is TRBV5-1 and J is TRBJ2-1, with 8 bases lining up with TRBD2. Trimming removed 3 bases from V and 1 base from J; junction bases left unmatched: 3. The CDR3 totals 15 residues. Germline V gene data show CDR1 as SGHRS and CDR2 as YFSETQ. CDR3 region: CASSSSGGSYNEQFF. The CDR3 DNA sequence: TGCGCCAGCAGCTCCAGCGGGGGTTCCTACAATGAGCAGTTCTTC.

J is TRBJ1-1 and V is TRBV9; 7 bases fit TRBD1. J was trimmed by 1 base and V by 2 bases; bases with no gene match: 5. This CDR3 has 15 residues. Germline V gives CDR1 SGDLS, CDR2 YYNGEE. The CDR3 nucleotides are TGTGCCAGCAGCGTGAGTGGGACAGCGAACACTGAAGCTTTCTTT. As protein: CASSVSGTANTEAFF.

The rearrangement links TRBV7-9 to TRBJ1-3; 10 bases are a match to TRBD1. This CDR3 comprises 15 residues. Per the germline V gene, CDR1 is SEHNR and CDR2 is FQNEAQ (reference sequence). V gave up 3 bases and J gave up 7 bases; unmatched junction bases: 6. The CDR3 region has the DNA TGTGCCAGCAGCTTGGACAGGGGGTATCGGAACACCATATATTTT. This sequence encodes CASSLDRGYRNTIYF.

This chain links TRBV9 with TRBJ2-3; TRBD2 aligns across 11 bases. Germline V gives CDR1 SGDLS, CDR2 YYNGEE. V was pared by 0 bases and J by 0 bases, with 9 bases of the junction left unmatched. CDR3 length: 19 residues. The CDR3 is CASSVESGASGGSTDTQYF. The CDR3 DNA sequence: TGTGCCAGCAGCGTAGAGAGTGGGGCTAGCGGGGGGAGCACAGATACGCAGTATTTT.

The rearrangement uses TRBV7-9 and TRBJ1-4; 7 positions agree with TRBD1. The junction had 3 bases not matched to a gene; V was cut back by 5 bases and J by 0 bases. CDR1 is SEHNR and CDR2 is FQNEAQ in the germline V gene (reference sequence). The CDR3 runs to 15 residues. The CDR3 protein is CASSPGQATNEKLFF. DNA for the CDR3: TGTGCCAGCAGCCCAGGACAGGCAACTAATGAAAAACTGTTTTTT.